These 31 T cell receptor beta chains originate from one sample sequenced in a study of T cell changes during pregnancy in multiple sclerosis. Clones were read by immunoSEQ multiplex PCR, and TCRdb kept only the in-frame ones, dropping some. This repertoire shows under 130,000 clones, around 91% found once; its top ten account for 0.75% to 0.95%. The input for sequencing was peripheral blood, taken after pregnancy. All receptors come from a female donor with multiple sclerosis, enrolled in a pregnancy study.

The chain links TRBV6-5 to TRBJ2-5; tentatively, D is TRBD2 (5 bases). The J call is in doubt because the DNA end fits TRBJ2-7 better. The germline gives CDR1 MNHEY, CDR2 SVGAGI. The CDR3 is 16 amino acids. CDR3 amino acids: CASSYRVFAGSYEQYF. The CDR3 DNA is TGTGCCAGCAGTTACAGGGTCTTTGCGGGCTCCTACGAGCAGTACTTC.

Turning to this clone: The limits of the CDR3 on the DNA are not certain, so only TCRdb's listed CDR3 is given. The V call is TRBV28, the J call TRBJ2-1; no check of the table's D call, TRBD2, against the DNA was made. In germline, CDR1 is MDHEN, CDR2 SYDVKM. The CDR3 is 15 amino acids in total, end residues counted. Here the CDR3 reads CASSSSGGPENEQFF.

V is TRBV5-4 and J is TRBJ1-4, with D possibly being TRBD1 (5 bases). With 3 bases removed from V and 5 bases from J, the gap between germline ends came to 17 bases. This CDR3 comprises 16 residues. Germline V gives CDR1 SGHNT, CDR2 YYREEE (reference sequence). CDR3 bases: TGTGCCAGCAGCTGGGGAGGAGGGACGAGGAATGAAAAACTGTTTTTT. This encodes CASSWGGGTRNEKLFF.

The chain carries TRBV7-2 and TRBJ1-2; TRBD1 is a possible D gene (6 bases). V was pared by 1 base and J by 8 bases, with 11 bases between. The CDR3 has 13 residues. In germline, CDR1 is SGHTA, CDR2 FQGNSA. CDR3 amino acids: CASSLDRASGYTF. The CDR3 nucleotides are TGTGCCAGCAGCTTAGACAGGGCGTCCGGCTACACCTTC.

The chain is built from TRBV5-1 and TRBJ2-3, with TRBD2 matching 10 bases. The germline V gene encodes CDR1 SGHRS and CDR2 YFSETQ. With 4 bases clipped from V and 0 bases from J, the junction kept 8 bases outside the gene matches. This CDR3 has 17 residues. The CDR3 nucleotides are TGCGCCAGCAGCGTTTATAGCGGGGGGATGAGCACAGATACGCAGTATTTT. Protein sequence: CASSVYSGGMSTDTQYF. Complete variable domain (other parts from reference TRBV5-1 and TRBJ2-3): KAGVTQTPRYLIKTRGQQVTLSCSPISGHRSVSWYQQTPGQGLQFLFEYFSETQRNKGNFPGRFSGRQFSNSRSEMNVSTLELGDSALYLCASSVYSGGMSTDTQYFGPGTRLTVL.

The chain uses TRBV28 and TRBJ1-1, with D tentatively TRBD1 (5 bases). The CDR3 covers 15 residues. Trimming took 5 bases from V and 4 from J, leaving 17 bases between them. The germline V gene encodes CDR1 MDHEN and CDR2 SYDVKM. CDR3 in DNA: TGTGCCAGCAGTCCTTACCAGGGCGGAAGCACTGAAGCTTTCTTT. It is translated as CASSPYQGGSTEAFF.

The chain couples TRBV6-5 to TRBJ1-3, with D hard to call. The V and J ends lost 2 bases and 0 bases respectively, with 5 bases between them. The CDR3 is made up of 14 amino acids. Germline V lookup: CDR1 MNHEY, CDR2 SVGAGI. Here the CDR3 reads CASSYMSSGNTIYF. The CDR3 nucleotides are TGTGCCAGCAGTTACATGAGCTCTGGAAACACCATATATTTT.

The J gene is TRBJ1-3, the V gene TRBV23-1, with D tentatively TRBD1 (5 bases). TRBV23-1 is placed among ORFs of uncertain function. Deletions cut 4 bases from V and 0 bases from J, with 16 bases between. This CDR3 is 17 amino acids long. The CDR3 sequence: CASSLRRGEGSGNTIYF. The CDR3, as DNA: TGCGCCAGCAGTCTAAGGAGGGGAGAGGGCTCTGGAAACACCATATATTTT.

The chain links TRBV6-6 to TRBJ1-6; no reliable D call. This CDR3 comprises 14 residues. Trimming took off 0 bases at V and 7 bases at J, with 7 bases between the two ends. CDR1 is MNHNY and CDR2 is SVGAGI in the germline V gene (reference sequence). The DNA of the CDR3 is TGTGCCAGCAGTTACTCGAGCACGAATTCACCCCTCCACTTT. The encoded protein is CASSYSSTNSPLHF.

This clone appeared a single time. The chain joins TRBV29-1 to TRBJ1-2, with TRBD1 as a possible D gene (6 bases). Germline V CDR1 and CDR2: SQVTM, ANQGSEA. V dropped 7 bases and J dropped 6 bases, with 18 bases sitting between them. There are 13 residues in the CDR3. CDR3 DNA: TGCAGCGCCGGGGACACCGACCTCCATGGCTACACCTTC. Encoded protein: CSAGDTDLHGYTF.

This sequence joins TRBV5-5 and TRBJ2-3, with D unclear. Trimming removed 2 bases at V and 2 bases at J, with 12 bases between. There are 15 residues in the CDR3. Per the germline V gene, CDR1 is SGHKS and CDR2 is YYEKEE (reference sequence). CDR3 bases: TGTGCCAGCAGCTTTGGTGGGCTTAACACAGATACGCAGTATTTT. It is translated as CASSFGGLNTDTQYF.

This sequence joins TRBV5-5 and TRBJ1-5; D call uncertain. CDR1 SGHKS and CDR2 YYEKEE come from the germline V gene (reference sequence). CDR3 size: 15 residues. Trimming pared 0 bases from V and 2 bases from J, leaving 9 bases between. The DNA of the CDR3 is TGTGCCAGCAGCTTGGTACAGCCCGGCAATCAGCCCCAGCATTTT. This translates into CASSLVQPGNQPQHF.

As for this clone: The sample holds other DNA sequences that translate to the same CDR3. This chain connects TRBV7-2 to TRBJ1-5, with TRBD1 matching over 7 bases. The CDR3 runs to 14 residues. Germline V gene sequence: CDR1 SGHTA, CDR2 FQGNSA. V shed 0 bases and J 6 bases; nucleotides not matched to a gene: 2. CDR3 region: CASSLAGGGQPQHF. The CDR3 DNA sequence: TGTGCCAGCAGCTTAGCAGGGGGCGGTCAGCCCCAGCATTTT.

The gene calls are TRBV5-4 and TRBJ1-2; 7 nucleotides match TRBD1. Unmatched junction bases numbered 9, after V lost 4 bases and J lost 6 bases. The CDR3 runs to 14 residues. The V gene's germline CDR1 is SGHNT and CDR2 YYREEE (reference sequence). CDR3 residues: CASSDLQGRHGYTF. CDR3 DNA sequence: TGTGCCAGCAGCGATTTACAGGGGAGGCATGGCTACACCTTC.

The chain links TRBV5-1 to TRBJ2-1; 7 bases are shared with TRBD2. Trimming removed 6 bases from V and 5 bases from J; junction bases left unmatched: 8. The CDR3 is 14 residues long. In germline, CDR1 is SGHRS, CDR2 YFSETQ. In DNA form, the CDR3 reads TGCGCCAGCAACGAGGGAGGGATTAACAATGAGCAGTTCTTC. Translated, it gives CASNEGGINNEQFF.

This clone has a single count. V gene TRBV4-3 combines with J gene TRBJ2-5, with TRBD2 matching 10 bases. CDR3 length: 15 residues. The J segment lost 4 bases and the V segment lost 5 bases, leaving 7 bases of the junction unmatched. Germline V gene data show CDR1 as LGHNA and CDR2 as YSLEER. CDR3 in amino acids: CASSYGLAAGETQYF. The DNA of the CDR3 is TGCGCCAGCAGCTACGGACTAGCGGCGGGAGAGACCCAGTACTTC.

The chain has TRBV5-4 and TRBJ2-5; 7 bases are a match to TRBD2. With 3 bases clipped from V and 1 base from J, the junction kept 12 bases outside the gene matches. CDR1 SGHNT and CDR2 YYREEE come from the germline V gene (reference sequence). This CDR3 is 17 amino acids long. In DNA form, the CDR3 reads TGTGCCAGCAGCTCCGGGAGGTCTAGTGTTGGCCAAGAGACCCAGTACTTC. Protein product: CASSSGRSSVGQETQYF.

This sequence joins TRBV28 and TRBJ2-5, with 7 bases that match TRBD2. The CDR3 extends over 13 amino acids. Germline-derived CDR1 and CDR2 are MDHEN and SYDVKM. The junction had 5 bases not matched to a gene; V was cut back by 8 bases and J by 2 bases. The CDR3 DNA follows: TGTGCCAGCCGGGAGGTAGTACAAGAGACCCAGTACTTC. It codes for CASREVVQETQYF.

The V call is TRBV9, the J call TRBJ2-1; TRBD2 agrees at 7 bases. This CDR3 region has 14 residues. The germline gives CDR1 SGDLS, CDR2 YYNGEE. The V gene end was trimmed by 0 bases and the J gene end by 6 bases; junction bases not matched to a gene: 3. DNA for the CDR3: TGTGCCAGCAGCGTAGGGGGAGGGATCAATGAGCAGTTCTTC. Amino acids: CASSVGGGINEQFF.

The rearrangement joins TRBV5-4 to TRBJ2-1, with D tentatively TRBD2 (5 bases). Deletions cut 0 bases from V and 6 bases from J, with 10 bases between. The CDR3 is made up of 14 amino acids. The germline V gene has CDR1 SGHNT and CDR2 YYREEE (reference sequence). The DNA for the CDR3 is TGTGCCAGCAGCTTGGCTTTAGGAGGCAATGAGCAGTTCTTC. This encodes CASSLALGGNEQFF. Looking up the rest from reference TRBV5-4 and TRBJ2-1 gives the full variable domain: ETGVTQSPTHLIKTRGQQVTLRCSSQSGHNTVSWYQQALGQGPQFIFQYYREEENGRGNFPPRFSGLQFPNYSSELNVNALELDDSALYLCASSLALGGNEQFFGPGTRLTVL.

The chain uses TRBV11-2 and TRBJ2-1, with 7 bases identical to TRBD2. Germline loops: CDR1 SGHAT, CDR2 FQNNGV. J lost 7 bases, V lost 5 bases, and 14 bases had no gene match. This CDR3 contains 16 residues. The CDR3 coding sequence is TGTGCCAGCAGCCCATCGGGGGGTAGAGCGGGGAATGAGCAGTTCTTC. Translating it yields CASSPSGGRAGNEQFF.

The V and J genes are TRBV25-1 and TRBJ1-4; D unresolved. There are 14 residues in the CDR3. Per the germline V gene, CDR1 is MGHDK and CDR2 is SYGVNS. The V end lost 4 bases, the J end lost 4 bases, and 10 bases lay between the germline ends. Here the CDR3 reads CASSGGAINEKLFF. CDR3 nucleotides: TGTGCCAGCAGTGGAGGAGCAATTAATGAAAAACTGTTTTTT.

The chain links TRBV10-3 to TRBJ1-4, with a weak D call TRBD1 (5 bases). The CDR3 spans 14 residues. CDR1 is ENHRY, CDR2 SYGVKD, per germline. The V gene lost 10 bases and the J gene lost 2 bases, with 14 bases spanning the gap. The CDR3 protein is CATRRGPTNEKLFF. As DNA, the CDR3 is TGTGCCACACGGAGGGGCCCGACTAATGAAAAACTGTTTTTT.

The J gene is TRBJ1-2, the V gene TRBV20-1; perhaps TRBD1 as D (5 bases). The CDR3 totals 11 residues. Germline-derived CDR1 and CDR2 are DFQATT and SNEGSKA (reference sequence). V was clipped by 6 bases and J by 2 bases, with 7 bases between them. CDR3: CSARENYGYTF. Written as DNA, the CDR3 is TGCAGTGCCAGGGAAAACTATGGCTACACCTTC.

The chain uses TRBV27 and TRBJ1-1; TRBD1 might be the D (5 bases). Trimming shortened V by 0 bases and J by 5 bases, and 16 bases separated the two germline ends. This CDR3 region has 16 residues. Per the germline V gene, CDR1 is MNHEY and CDR2 is SMNVEV (reference sequence). In nucleotides, the CDR3 is TGTGCCAGCAGTTTATCTGGGGCGGGGGTTTGGACTGAAGCTTTCTTT. Amino acids: CASSLSGAGVWTEAFF.

V gene TRBV7-3 combines with J gene TRBJ2-5, with TRBD1 identical over 11 bases. The trim removed 5 bases at V and 4 bases at J, leaving 6 bases unmatched. Germline V gene lookup returns CDR1 SGHTA and CDR2 FQGTGA. The CDR3 is made up of 15 amino acids. The CDR3 loop reads CASSARTGGVETQYF. The CDR3 DNA sequence: TGTGCCAGCAGCGCCCGGACAGGGGGCGTAGAGACCCAGTACTTC. The full variable domain, in which reference TRBV7-3 and TRBJ2-5 provide the parts outside the CDR3, is GAGVSQTPSNKVTEKGKYVELRCDPISGHTALYWYRQSLGQGPEFLIYFQGTGAADDSGLPNDRFFAVRPEGSVSTLKIQRTERGDSAVYLCASSARTGGVETQYFGPGTRLLVL.

This chain links TRBV9 with TRBJ2-3, with D maybe TRBD1 (6 bases). CDR3 length: 15 residues. The germline V gene encodes CDR1 SGDLS and CDR2 YYNGEE. V lost 1 base and J 2 bases, leaving 11 bases between the germline ends. The CDR3 loop reads CASSVFYRATDTQYF. The CDR3 DNA reads TGTGCCAGCAGCGTATTTTACAGGGCCACAGATACGCAGTATTTT.

V and J are TRBV7-2 and TRBJ1-3; D is undetermined. The CDR3 spans 16 residues. V was shortened by 5 bases and J by 0 bases, with 14 bases between the two germline ends. The germline V gene has CDR1 SGHTA and CDR2 FQGNSA. CDR3 loop: CASSPREGDSGNTIYF. Here the CDR3 DNA reads TGTGCCAGCAGCCCTCGTGAGGGAGACTCTGGAAACACCATATATTTT.

The chain uses TRBV5-1 and TRBJ2-7; 15 positions agree with TRBD2. This CDR3 contains 18 residues. The V gene end was trimmed by 4 bases and the J gene end by 2 bases; junction bases not matched to a gene: 10. Germline V gives CDR1 SGHRS, CDR2 YFSETQ. In DNA, the CDR3 is TGCGCCAGCAGCGTGTCCCCGGGACTAGCGGGAGGAGCCTACGAGCAGTACTTC. Encoded protein: CASSVSPGLAGGAYEQYF.

The chain links TRBV7-3 to TRBJ2-7, with D possibly matching TRBD1 (6 bases). The CDR3 runs to 15 residues. Germline CDR1 reads SGHTA; CDR2 reads FQGTGA. V was clipped by 0 bases and J by 5 bases, with 14 bases between them. CDR3 residues: CASSLTGAPGDEQYF. The CDR3 DNA sequence: TGTGCCAGCAGCTTAACGGGGGCGCCAGGAGACGAGCAGTACTTC.

CDR3 sequence reads: CASSEFWGQNYGYTF. In DNA, the CDR3 is TGTGCCAGCAGTGAATTTTGGGGCCAGAACTATGGCTACACCTTC. The chain links TRBV2 to TRBJ1-2, with D tentatively TRBD1 (5 bases). Germline values: CDR1 SNHLY, CDR2 FYNNEI. The CDR3 spans 15 residues. With 2 bases removed from V and 2 bases from J, the gap between germline ends came to 12 bases.